This T cell receptor (beta chain) was profiled in a study of T cell changes during pregnancy in multiple sclerosis. CDR1 MNHEY and CDR2 SMNVEV come from the germline V gene (reference sequence). V shed 6 bases, J shed 4 bases, and the junction held 9 bases outside the gene matches. CDR3 length: 14 amino acids. Assay used: immunoSEQ multiplex PCR; TCRdb lists only in-frame clones, some missing. The table has about 24,000 clones, 86% seen once; the top ten hold roughly 8%. Material: CD8+ T cells from peripheral blood mononuclear cells, obtained in the first trimester of pregnancy. This clonotype was sampled from a female donor in good health, enrolled as a control in a pregnancy study. The genes are TRBV27 and TRBJ2-7, with 7 positions matching TRBD1. The CDR3 sequence is CASSPGQRRYEQYF. The CDR3 DNA sequence: TGTGCCAGCAGCCCGGGACAGCGCCGTTACGAGCAGTACTTC.